The table lists the clone carrying this T cell receptor (beta chain) with a count of one. Its antigen is not identified. The deep-level immunoSEQ assay was used. Assay: immunoSEQ multiplex PCR; the TCRdb copy retains only in-frame clones and omits some. The sample lists 950,000 to 1,200,000 clones; 60% to 80% were seen once. All donors qualified as healthy HIV-negative adults and had experienced no recent acute infections or vaccinations. CD45RA+ naive and CD45RA-negative memory subsets were separated from CD4+ cells. This entry is derived from a study of shared clonotypes between healthy human individuals. General study findings and limits: Generation probabilities of non-shared clonotypes were lower (relative to those shared by all four donors).

Germline V lookup: CDR1 MNHEY, CDR2 SMNVEV (reference sequence). CDR3 size: 16 residues. J was trimmed by 1 base and V by 2 bases; bases with no gene match: 4. The chain combines TRBV27 with TRBJ1-5; 8 bases are shared with TRBD1. The sample comprised memory CD4+ T cells from PBMCs. Subset reported: CD45RA-negative fraction. This clonotype originated in a man aged 18 to 30 in good health. Some clones in this sample may be carry-over from other donors' samples. Written as DNA, the CDR3 is TGTGCCAGCAGTTTAGGCAGGGGGCGAAGCAATCAGCCCCAGCATTTT. It is translated as CASSLGRGRSNQPQHF.